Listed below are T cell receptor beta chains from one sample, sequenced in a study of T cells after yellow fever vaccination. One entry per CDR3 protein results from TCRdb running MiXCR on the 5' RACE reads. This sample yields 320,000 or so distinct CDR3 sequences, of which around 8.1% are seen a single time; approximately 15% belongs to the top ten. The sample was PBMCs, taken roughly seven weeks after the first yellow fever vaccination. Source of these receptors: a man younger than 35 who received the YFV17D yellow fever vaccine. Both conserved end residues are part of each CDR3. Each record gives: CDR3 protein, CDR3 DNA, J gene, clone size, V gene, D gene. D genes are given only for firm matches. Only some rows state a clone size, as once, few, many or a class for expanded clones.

CAIRWLDRAHSPLHF TGTGCCATCCGGTGGTTAGACAGGGCGCATTCACCCCTCCACTTT TRBJ1-6 few TRBV7-2 TRBD1
CSARISGNTIYF TGCAGCGCTCGGATATCTGGAAACACCATATATTTT TRBJ1-3 - TRBV29-1 -
CASSMGLSETQYF TGTGCCAGCAGTATGGGACTGTCGGAGACCCAGTACTTC TRBJ2-5 - TRBV27 -
CASSVDGTYEQYF TGTGCCAGCAGCGTTGACGGGACCTACGAGCAGTACTTC TRBJ2-7 few TRBV6-2/TRBV6-3 -
CASSPQGAHETQYF TGTGCCAGCAGTCCTCAGGGGGCGCATGAGACCCAGTACTTC TRBJ2-5 few TRBV2 TRBD1
CASSQSLGASNYGYTF TGTGCCAGCAGCCAGTCCTTGGGGGCCTCTAACTATGGCTACACCTTC TRBJ1-2 few TRBV7-2 -
CASSLGTGGAGYGYTF TGTGCCAGCAGTTTGGGGACAGGGGGTGCGGGGTATGGCTACACCTTC TRBJ1-2 - TRBV28 TRBD1
CASSPHGLAGALSYNEQFF TGTGCCAGCAGCCCCCACGGACTAGCGGGGGCCCTCTCCTACAATGAGCAGTTCTTC TRBJ2-1 few TRBV11-2 TRBD2
CASSLEGIYNSPLHF TGTGCCAGCAGCTTAGAAGGGATCTATAATTCACCCCTCCACTTT TRBJ1-6 few TRBV7-6 -
CAWTWKGGRKDTQYF TGTGCCTGGACGTGGAAAGGCGGAAGGAAAGATACGCAGTATTTT TRBJ2-3 - TRBV30 -
CASSTLGATEAFF TGTGCCAGTAGTACCTTGGGGGCGACTGAAGCTTTCTTT TRBJ1-1 few TRBV19 -
CAISESTLGQYF TGTGCCATCAGTGAGTCCACCCTCGGGCAGTACTTC TRBJ2-7 few TRBV10-3 -
CSARTGGLQETQYF TGCAGTGCTAGGACAGGGGGCCTCCAAGAGACCCAGTACTTC TRBJ2-5 few TRBV20-1 TRBD1
CASSAGTSGDTQYF TGCGCCAGCAGCGCCGGGACTAGCGGGGATACGCAGTATTTT TRBJ2-3 many TRBV5-1 TRBD2
CASSLGTGPNSPLHF TGTGCCAGCAGTTTAGGCACTGGCCCTAATTCACCCCTCCACTTT TRBJ1-6 - TRBV12-3/TRBV12-4 -
CASSTPRGSQSLQYF TGTGCCAGCAGCACTCCCCGAGGCTCCCAGAGTTTGCAGTATTTT TRBJ2-3 few TRBV11-2 -
CASSDAGLLRDEQFF TGTGCCAGCAGTGACGCGGGACTACTCAGGGATGAGCAGTTCTTC TRBJ2-1 few TRBV12-3/TRBV12-4 TRBD2
CSARERLARPYEQYF TGCAGTGCTAGAGAGCGTCTAGCGCGGCCCTACGAGCAGTACTTC TRBJ2-7 few TRBV20-1 -
CASSTYRSYEQYF TGTGCCAGCTCCACCTACAGATCCTACGAGCAGTACTTC TRBJ2-7 - TRBV27 -
CASSLTVKGSYEQYF TGTGCCAGCAGCTTAACCGTGAAGGGTAGCTACGAGCAGTACTTC TRBJ2-7 - TRBV7-9 -
CASPSGQATGSYNSPLHF TGTGCCAGCCCCTCGGGACAGGCAACTGGCTCCTATAATTCACCCCTCCACTTT TRBJ1-6 many TRBV18 TRBD1
CASSLGGLEEKLFF TGTGCCAGCAGCTTAGGGGGTCTAGAGGAAAAACTGTTTTTT TRBJ1-4 few TRBV7-2 -
CASSPGENQPQHF TGTGCCAGCTCACCGGGGGAGAATCAGCCCCAGCATTTT TRBJ1-5 few TRBV18 -
CASSSPGAYSNQPQHF TGTGCCAGCAGTTCACCAGGGGCTTATAGCAATCAGCCCCAGCATTTT TRBJ1-5 few TRBV28 -
CAWSVVGSGANVLTF TGTGCCTGGAGTGTTGTCGGGTCTGGGGCCAACGTCCTGACTTTC TRBJ2-6 - TRBV30 -
CAWSGTGGSETQYF TGTGCCTGGAGTGGGACAGGGGGCTCAGAGACCCAGTACTTC TRBJ2-5 - TRBV30 TRBD1
CSAIEGGINEQYF TGCAGTGCTATCGAGGGGGGGATTAACGAGCAGTACTTC TRBJ2-7 few TRBV20-1 -
CATTAGGRPYNEQFF TGTGCCACCACGGCAGGGGGGCGGCCCTACAATGAGCAGTTCTTC TRBJ2-1 many TRBV24-1 -
CATALTWTSRYEQYF TGTGCCACCGCCCTAACATGGACATCACGCTACGAGCAGTACTTC TRBJ2-7 - TRBV2 -
CASSPKGPRGETQYF TGTGCCAGCAGTCCGAAAGGACCACGCGGCGAGACCCAGTACTTC TRBJ2-5 - TRBV27 -
CASHWGYITDTQYF TGTGCCAGCCACTGGGGCTATATCACAGATACGCAGTATTTT TRBJ2-3 - TRBV12-3/TRBV12-4 -
CASSRDGGNTEAFF TGTGCCAGCAGCAGAGATGGCGGGAACACTGAAGCTTTCTTT TRBJ1-1 many TRBV9 -
CAISARGLYEQYF TGTGCCATCAGTGCCAGGGGGCTGTACGAGCAGTACTTC TRBJ2-7 - TRBV10-3 TRBD1
CASSYVSGSLYGYTF TGTGCCAGCAGTTACGTCTCAGGGTCCTTGTATGGCTACACCTTC TRBJ1-2 few TRBV6-5 -
CAISPDRGSQPQHF TGTGCCATCAGTCCAGACAGGGGGAGTCAGCCCCAGCATTTT TRBJ1-5 few TRBV10-3 TRBD1
CASSHTTGTPFPSSTDTQYF TGTGCCAGCAGTCACACCACCGGGACCCCCTTTCCCTCTAGCACAGATACGCAGTATTTT TRBJ2-3 - TRBV12-3/TRBV12-4 -